Below, one TCR beta chain is given with its context. Its cognate antigen is unknown. The data belong to a study of T-cell memory formation after mild COVID-19. Study details: The two donors had largely donor-specific TCR clusters.

Germline V gene sequence: CDR1 SEHNR, CDR2 FQNEAQ (reference sequence). The V gene end was trimmed by 6 bases and the J gene end by 8 bases; junction bases not matched to a gene: 7. This CDR3 is 13 amino acids long. TCRdb reprocessed the 5' RACE reads with MiXCR, giving one entry per CDR3 protein. Found here are some 150,000 distinct CDR3 sequences, 15% to 20% of them singletons; the top ten hold around 2.5%. Study-wide findings and caveats: Contracting CD4+ clones lay largely in CM and EM, with CD8+ ones residing in EMRA. What remained unconfirmed was the SARS-CoV-2 specificity of second-wave clones peaking on day 37.

This TCR was recovered from an adult woman who had mild COVID-19 (a few samples of this study predate the infection). Cell type and time point are not known. J is TRBJ2-1 and V is TRBV7-9, with 7 bases matching TRBD2. Material for sequencing was PBMCs or a T cell subset sorted from them (not recorded which). The CDR3 reads CASSPRGLDEQFF. CDR3 nucleotide sequence: TGTGCCAGCAGTCCTCGCGGACTAGATGAGCAGTTCTTC.